This T cell receptor (beta chain) was recorded in a study of regulatory T cells in long-lasting Graves disease (dated by TCRdb to the early 2020s). At the level of the whole study: In the newly diagnosed Graves' disease group, patients had been taking antithyroid drugs for less than 3 months. Persistent Graves' disease patients were compared with newly diagnosed Graves' disease patients by peripheral blood TCR sequencing and RNA sequencing. The study was registered as a clinical trial and conducted in China. A total of roughly 33 samples underwent TCR sequencing: about 13 from persistent and 20 from newly diagnosed Graves' disease patients.

As concerns this clonotype: Its antigen remains unidentified. It may be a read error: a sequence one base away is much more abundant.

The time point label on this specimen signifies: newly diagnosed GD, antithyroid drugs for less than 3 months. RNA was extracted from PBMCs in TRIzol for both TCR sequencing and RNA sequencing. The diagnosis of Graves' disease was made according to American Thyroid Association guidelines. Recruitment of patients was carried out at an endocrinology department in Xi'an, China. Each patient gave 8.5 to 9.5 milliliters of peripheral blood, collected in an EDTA anticoagulant tube. Ficoll Paque Plus density gradient separation was used to isolate PBMCs, and no additional T cell sorting was done. RNA quality was checked with an Agilent 2100 Bioanalyzer and agarose gel, and concentration with a NanoDrop 2000. The library was obtained by multiplex PCR. The listed sequencing device is Illumina HiSeq 4000. TCR beta libraries were built with iRepertoire HTBI primers and Arm-PCR amplification of CDR3 regions. PCR products were gel purified before sequencing. In the paper's pipeline: A total of roughly 58 TRBV and about 13 TRBJ segments were identified across samples and were used for gene usage analysis of CDR3 amino acid clonotypes. Filtered high-quality paired reads were merged into contigs using COPE and FqMerger. Contigs were aligned with BLAST to IMGT TRBV, TRBD and TRBJ reference genes, and CDR3 was defined per IMGT. Highly expanded clones were defined as clonotypes with a frequency above 0.1%. Repertoire diversity was measured by Shannon entropy, and V-J evenness by the Gini coefficient. Public clonotypes were defined as clonotypes shared by more than one individual. The raw public data were reprocessed by TCRdb itself: fastp quality trimming at Q25, MiXCR clonotype calling, in-frame beta chains only. Each record represents a unique CDR3 protein, reported with the most common genes and DNA among its rows. What appears here as the V and J calls and clone size reflects TCRdb's work, not the paper's. The sample yields approximately 440,000 distinct CDR3 sequences; 15% to 20% were counted once. The ten largest make up roughly an eighth of the sample.

The cysteine opens and the phenylalanine closes a CDR3 of 15 amino acids. This entry keeps only the CDR3 DNA: 45 bases, framed from base 1. The germline V gene encodes CDR1 LGHNT and CDR2 FRNRAP. The germline V end is reduced by 9 bases and the J end by 6 bases; junction bases left unmatched: 10. The investigation overall reported the following: Compared with newly diagnosed patients, persistent Graves' disease patients had lower TCR Shannon entropy and fewer highly expanded clones, which suggests clonal expansion. The authors noted that the small sample size was a limitation that may lower accuracy. Because the primary lesion, thyroid tissue, could not be accessed, the study looked at peripheral blood alone. Sequencing and analysis were limited to the TCR beta chain. Persistent patients shared more public clonotypes among themselves (around 3,000) than newly diagnosed patients did (more than 850). Persistent disease showed preferential use of TRBV28, TRBJ1-2 and TRBJ2-5, whereas newly diagnosed disease favored TRBV20-1 and TRBJ2-1.

These same records also appear under a second study, on T cells in Graves' hyperthyroidism and ophthalmopathy. Per that second paper: Graves' hyperthyroidism was defined as stable when no progression to ophthalmopathy occurred over 18 months of follow-up. Hyperthyroidism patients were newly diagnosed, with disease duration under 2 months, and aged 18 to 65 years. The study excluded patients with uncontrolled infections, other autoimmune diseases, pregnancy or lactation. Diagnoses relied on clinical symptoms, serum thyroxine and TRAb, thyroid ultrasound and orbital computed tomography. A first-round RT-PCR of the TCR CDR3 used the HTBI primer set with the Qiagen OneStep RT-PCR kit. Most expanded thyroid clonotypes (frequency above 0.001) were also detected in blood, a finding suggesting that blood repertoires may reflect thyroid immune responses. In cross-validation, a model built on a 13 V-J signature told ophthalmopathy apart from stable hyperthyroidism with under 90% sensitivity and approximately 84% specificity, and in testing the same model reached 80%/75%. During validation, the model predicted progression to ophthalmopathy a median of approximately six months ahead of onset, with 70.59% sensitivity and more than 72% specificity. To identify TCR V-J signatures that set the groups apart, the researchers used a discovery cohort of 100 patients, made up of 40 to 45 with Graves' ophthalmopathy and 55 to 65 with stable Graves' hyperthyroidism. Prospective prediction of ophthalmopathy was tested in an independent validation cohort of about 19 hyperthyroidism patients and around 16 patients who later progressed to ophthalmopathy. The 85 to 100 discovery patients were divided at random into training and test sets in a 7:3 ratio. In addition, the study compared T-cell repertoires in thyroid tissue and in blood from five to seven Graves' hyperthyroidism patients. Following sampling, methimazole starting at 30 mg daily was given to hyperthyroidism patients, and high-dose intravenous methylprednisolone was given to ophthalmopathy patients. Libraries were constructed in a second round of multiplex PCR, after which size selection and purification were performed. Libraries were sequenced paired-end with 100 bp reads on an Illumina HiSeq2000. SOAPnuke was used to process the raw data, with reads discarded if the reads contained adapters or uncalled bases, had a mean Phred below 15, or lacked an exact constant-primer or identifier match. High-quality paired reads were merged using COPE v1.2.5, and each unique nucleotide sequence was defined as a clonotype. MiTCR v1.1 was used to align the clonotypes against IMGT TRBV, TRBD and TRBJ reference segments. The analysis was restricted to V-J combinations with a frequency above 0.0001, which together covered roughly 99% of the repertoires. The TCS score was defined as F50 (clonal expansion) divided by E x V (chaos), with BLOSUM62-based TCRdist calculated between CDR3 peptides within each V-J. Welch's t-statistics and random forest reduced roughly 540 V-J features to 13, which were used in a naive Bayes classifier (R e1071). Sample size was not statistically predetermined, and investigators were not blinded to group allocation. The paper reports TCR Vbeta CDR3 sequencing of some 140 peripheral blood samples: around 45 ophthalmopathy, 70 to 85 hyperthyroidism and approximately 17 progressor patients.

The rearrangement joined TRBV12-5 to TRBJ1-5; 11 junctional bases match TRBD1. The origin of this receptor is a man in his forties or fifties with Graves disease. Donor details come from another sample of the same person, matched by shared clones. The material sequenced was peripheral blood mononuclear cells (PBMCs), taken at new diagnosis, from a patient treated with antithyroid drugs. The CDR3: CASRNGTGGSQPQHF. The DNA sequence is as follows: TGTGCTAGCAGGAACGGGACAGGGGGGAGTCAGCCCCAGCATTTT.